Detailed here is one T cell receptor beta chain. The antigen is not known. One end of the junction is discordant with germline, which a read error may explain. The data stem from a study of Tregs in tolerant kidney transplant recipients. Whole-study findings and limits: Biological reproducibility was not directly addressed in this study. Tolerant patients' donor-specific Tregs expanded beyond overall Tregs, suggesting antigen-driven growth.

The assay was immunoSEQ multiplex PCR, and TCRdb's table has in-frame clones only and misses some. This sample has tens of thousands of clones, with 65% to 85% found just once. Related graft donors supplied nonmyeloablative bone marrow transplants, and mixed chimerism was transient. The origin of this receptor is a human patient who received a combined kidney and bone marrow transplant. Certain T cells may be donor cells from the graft. Sequences were derived from CD8+ T cells from blood (PBMCs), sampled 6 months after the transplant.

CDR3 sequence (DNA): TGTGCCAGCAGCGTATGGGGCTATAATTCCCCCCTCCACTTT. Its protein is CASSVWGYNSPLHF. This chain joins TRBV9 and TRBJ1-6; perhaps TRBD1 as D (5 bases). There are 14 residues in the CDR3. Germline V CDR1 and CDR2: SGDLS, YYNGEE.